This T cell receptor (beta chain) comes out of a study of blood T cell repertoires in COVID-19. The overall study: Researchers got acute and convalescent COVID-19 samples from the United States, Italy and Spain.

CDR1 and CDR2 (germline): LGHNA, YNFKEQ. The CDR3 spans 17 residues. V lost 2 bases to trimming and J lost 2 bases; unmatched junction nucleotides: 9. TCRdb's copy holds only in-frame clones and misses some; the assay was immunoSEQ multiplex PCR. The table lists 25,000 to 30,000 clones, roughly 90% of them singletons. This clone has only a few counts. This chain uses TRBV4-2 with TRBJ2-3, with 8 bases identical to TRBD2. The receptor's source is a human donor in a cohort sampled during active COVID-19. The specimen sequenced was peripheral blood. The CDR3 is CASSQREAGAFTDTQYF. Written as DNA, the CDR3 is TGTGCCAGCAGCCAAAGGGAAGCGGGGGCTTTCACAGATACGCAGTATTTT.